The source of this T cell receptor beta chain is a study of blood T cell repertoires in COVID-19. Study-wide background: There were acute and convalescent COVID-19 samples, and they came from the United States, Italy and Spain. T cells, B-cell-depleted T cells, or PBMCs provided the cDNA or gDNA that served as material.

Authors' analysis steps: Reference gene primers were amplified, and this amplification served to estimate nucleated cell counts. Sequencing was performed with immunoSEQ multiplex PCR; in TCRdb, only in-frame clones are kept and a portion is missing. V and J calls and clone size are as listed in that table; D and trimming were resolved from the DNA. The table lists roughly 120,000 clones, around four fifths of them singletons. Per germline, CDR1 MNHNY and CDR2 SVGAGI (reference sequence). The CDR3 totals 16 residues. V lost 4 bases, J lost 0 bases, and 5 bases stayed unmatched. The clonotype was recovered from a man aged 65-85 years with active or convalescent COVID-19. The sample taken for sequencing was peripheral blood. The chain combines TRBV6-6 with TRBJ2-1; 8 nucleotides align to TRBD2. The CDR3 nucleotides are TGTGCCAGCAGTTTCTTAGCGGGGATCTCCTACAATGAGCAGTTCTTC. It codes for CASSFLAGISYNEQFF.